This T cell receptor (beta chain) was observed in a study of beta chain features in type 1 diabetes. cDNA synthesis used the whole RNA isolate, giving expressed TCRB sequences. Here immunoSEQ multiplex PCR was the method, and the copy in TCRdb shows in-frame clones only, minus some. The data contain some 270,000 clones, roughly 15% of them singletons. Populations isolated by sorting all had purity greater than 95%. The germline gives CDR1 SGHAT, CDR2 FQNNGV. V shed 4 bases, J shed 0 bases, and the junction held 6 bases outside the gene matches. The CDR3 length is 18 residues. The source is a woman in her forties in good health. What was sequenced was naive CD4+ T cells from blood. The chain has TRBV11-2 and TRBJ2-5, with TRBD2 matching 15 bases. The CDR3 DNA is TGTGCCAGCAGCTGGGGACTAGCGGGGGGCTCGTACCAAGAGACCCAGTACTTC. It specifies CASSWGLAGGSYQETQYF. The full variable domain, its missing parts supplied by reference TRBV11-2 and TRBJ2-5, is EAGVAQSPRYKIIEKRQSVAFWCNPISGHATLYWYQQILGQGPKLLIQFQNNGVVDDSQLPKDRFSAERLKGVDSTLKIQPAKLEDSAVYLCASSWGLAGGSYQETQYFGPGTRLLVL.